The source of this T cell receptor beta chain is a study of graft-versus-host responses after intestinal transplantation. Sequenced by immunoSEQ multiplex PCR; TCRdb stores in-frame clones only, minus some. This table has about 7,000 clones, less than 40% appearing once. This clone has more than one count but fewer than ten. This likely reflects a read error, since a far larger clone is one base away. The sample carries other DNA sequences with the same CDR3. CFSE-labeled responder cells (around 200,000) were plated with around 200,000 irradiated, violet-dye-labeled stimulator cells. The length of the CDR3 is 13 residues.

Here the sequenced sample was alloreactive CD8+ T cells from a mixed lymphocyte reaction culture, taken before transplantation. Subset of the sample: CFSE-low proliferating T cells sorted from roughly 6-day pre-transplant mixed lymphocyte reaction (GvH or HvG direction). The chain uses TRBV5-2 and TRBJ2-7; TRBD1 is taken as the D call from the table, unchecked against the DNA. TRBV5-2 is a listed pseudogene. This sequence originates from a human patient who was an organ donor for intestinal transplantation. The CDR3 DNA sequence: TGTGCCAGCAGCCAGGGACAGGGGCACGAGCAGTACTTC. It specifies CASSQGQGHEQYF.